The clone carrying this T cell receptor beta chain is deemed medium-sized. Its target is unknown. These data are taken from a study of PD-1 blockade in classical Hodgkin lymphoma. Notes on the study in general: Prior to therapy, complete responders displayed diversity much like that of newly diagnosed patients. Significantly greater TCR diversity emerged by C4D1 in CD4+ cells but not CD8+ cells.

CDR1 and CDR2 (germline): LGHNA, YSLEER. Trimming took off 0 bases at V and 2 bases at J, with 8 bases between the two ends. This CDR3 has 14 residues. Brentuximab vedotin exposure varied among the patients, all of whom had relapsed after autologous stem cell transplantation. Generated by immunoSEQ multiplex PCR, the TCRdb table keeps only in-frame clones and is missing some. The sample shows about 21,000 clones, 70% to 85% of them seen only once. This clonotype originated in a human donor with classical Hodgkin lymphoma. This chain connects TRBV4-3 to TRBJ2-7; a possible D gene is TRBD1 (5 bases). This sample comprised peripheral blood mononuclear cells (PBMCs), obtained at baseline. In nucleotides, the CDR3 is TGCGCCAGCAGCCAAGATCCAGGGACCTACGAGCAGTACTTC. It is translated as CASSQDPGTYEQYF.